The clone carrying this TCR beta chain was observed once. The sample belongs to a study of CD8 T cells in Susac syndrome. CDR3 length: 16 amino acids. The V end was cut by 5 bases, the J end by 1 base, with 15 bases between. Germline V CDR1 and CDR2: KGHDR, SFDVKD. RNA amounts of about 0.5 to 1 ug underwent reverse transcription with random hexamers. Coverage of TCR beta CDR3 amplification by immunoSEQ multiplex PCR extended to 54 Vbeta and 13 Jbeta. One entry per CDR3 protein, called by TCRdb with MiXCR from the immunoSEQ multiplex PCR reads. This table has about 140,000 distinct CDR3 sequences, around 96% appearing once.

This chain joins TRBV24-1 and TRBJ2-3; D possibly corresponds to TRBD1 (6 bases). The sequenced material came from CD4+ T cells from PBMCs. This TCR derives from a human donor with multiple sclerosis. The DNA of the CDR3 is TGTGCCACCAGTGTAAGATCAGGGGACCGCACAGATACGCAGTATTTT. Translation gives CATSVRSGDRTDTQYF.